This TCR beta chain emerged from a study of blood T cell repertoires in COVID-19. Across the study: Sites across the United States, Italy and Spain contributed samples from acute and convalescent COVID-19.

Germline CDR1 LGHDT, CDR2 YNNKEL (reference sequence). Trimming at V came to 4 bases and at J to 1 base, leaving 1 base not matched to a gene. The CDR3 has 16 amino acids. The table lists this clone with a count of one. As processed by the authors: Using reference gene primer amplification, nucleated cell counts were estimated. Clones were sequenced by immunoSEQ multiplex PCR, and TCRdb holds only the in-frame ones, with some missing. The V and J calls and clone size are taken from that table; D and trimming were inferred from the DNA. The sample lists more than 60,000 clones, approximately 90% occurring once. Living in under 30 US areas, the participants were between 18 and 89 years of age. Participant-reported clinical history was the basis for cohort assignment.

The specimen was PBMCs or T cells enriched from blood (not recorded which). The V call is TRBV3-1 (or the pseudogene TRBV3-2), the J call TRBJ1-4; 12 bases align to TRBD1. This TCR derives from a woman aged 40 to 49 who had recovered from COVID-19. The chain's CDR3 is CASSRDRGLTNEKLFF. DNA of the CDR3: TGTGCCAGCAGCCGGGACAGGGGGCTAACTAATGAAAAACTGTTTTTT.